The clone carrying this T cell receptor beta chain appeared many times. In the original processing: Amplified reference gene primers provided the basis for estimating nucleated cell counts. Assay: immunoSEQ multiplex PCR; the TCRdb copy retains only in-frame clones and omits some. That table is the source of V, J and clone size, and D and trimming were worked out from the DNA. The data hold fewer than 120,000 clones, with over 65% observed a single time. The data stem from a study of blood T cell repertoires in COVID-19. For the study at large: T cells, B-cell-depleted T cells, or PBMCs supplied cDNA or gDNA.

CDR3 size: 16 residues. V lost 0 bases, J lost 1 base, and 12 bases lay in between. CDR1 SGDLS and CDR2 YYNGEE come from the germline V gene. Sequencing used peripheral blood. The source of this sequence is a woman of 80 years or more with acute or convalescent COVID-19. The chain combines TRBV9 with TRBJ2-3; D remains unclear. In nucleotides, the CDR3 is TGTGCCAGCAGCGTAGGCGGTGTGGTGCGCACAGATACGCAGTATTTT. Protein sequence: CASSVGGVVRTDTQYF. The complete variable domain, with remaining parts taken from reference TRBV9 and TRBJ2-3, reads DSGVTQTPKHLITATGQRVTLRCSPRSGDLSVYWYQQSLDQGLQFLIQYYNGEERAKGNILERFSAQQFPDLHSELNLSSLELGDSALYFCASSVGGVVRTDTQYFGPGTRLTVL.